This T cell receptor beta chain appears in the sequencing data of a study of graft-versus-host responses after intestinal transplantation. Overall study findings and caveats: GvH clones appeared in recipient marrow, some first in ileum or blood.

Sequencing used immunoSEQ multiplex PCR; TCRdb keeps in-frame clones, though not all of them. The sample carries over 120,000 clones, nearly 95% recorded once. On this clone itself: The target antigen is unknown. Other DNA variants within this sample encode the same CDR3.

The germline V gene encodes CDR1 LNHDA and CDR2 SQIVND (reference sequence). V was cut by 1 base and J by 7 bases, with 5 bases left in between. This CDR3 region has 12 residues. This clonotype originated in a human donor who received an intestinal transplant. Sequencing used unstimulated CD4+ T cells sorted from spleen or lymph node cells, obtained before intestinal transplant. The chain has TRBV19 and TRBJ1-5; TRBD1 is a possible D gene (5 bases). The CDR3 DNA follows: TGTGCCAGTAGTATAGGGGGGCAGCCCCAGCATTTT. Protein: CASSIGGQPQHF.